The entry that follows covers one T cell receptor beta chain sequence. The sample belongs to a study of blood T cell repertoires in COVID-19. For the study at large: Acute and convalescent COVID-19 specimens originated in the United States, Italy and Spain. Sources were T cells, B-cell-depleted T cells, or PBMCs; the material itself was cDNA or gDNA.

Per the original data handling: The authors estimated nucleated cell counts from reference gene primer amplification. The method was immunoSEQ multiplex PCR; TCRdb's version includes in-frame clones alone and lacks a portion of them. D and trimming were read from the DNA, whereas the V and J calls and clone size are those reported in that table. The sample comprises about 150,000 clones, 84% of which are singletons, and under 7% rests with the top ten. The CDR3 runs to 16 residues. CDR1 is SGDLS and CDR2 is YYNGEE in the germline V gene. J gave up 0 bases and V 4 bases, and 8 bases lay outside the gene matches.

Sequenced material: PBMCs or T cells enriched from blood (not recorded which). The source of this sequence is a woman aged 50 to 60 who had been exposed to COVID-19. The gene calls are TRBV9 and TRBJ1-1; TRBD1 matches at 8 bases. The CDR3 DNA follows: TGTGCCAGCAGCCCTGGGACAGGAATAATGAACACTGAAGCTTTCTTT. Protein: CASSPGTGIMNTEAFF.